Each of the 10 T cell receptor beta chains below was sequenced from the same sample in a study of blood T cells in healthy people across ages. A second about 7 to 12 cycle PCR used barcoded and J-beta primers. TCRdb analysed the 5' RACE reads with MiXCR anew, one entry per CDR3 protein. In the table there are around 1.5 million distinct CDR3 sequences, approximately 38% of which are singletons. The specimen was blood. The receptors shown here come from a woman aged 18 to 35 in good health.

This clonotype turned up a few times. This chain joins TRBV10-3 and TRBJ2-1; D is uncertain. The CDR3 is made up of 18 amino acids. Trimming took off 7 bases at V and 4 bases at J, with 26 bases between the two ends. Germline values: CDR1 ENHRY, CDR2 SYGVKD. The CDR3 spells CAITQSPSLVSGYNEQFF. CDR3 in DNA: TGTGCCATCACTCAATCCCCCTCTCTAGTGTCGGGTTACAATGAGCAGTTCTTC.

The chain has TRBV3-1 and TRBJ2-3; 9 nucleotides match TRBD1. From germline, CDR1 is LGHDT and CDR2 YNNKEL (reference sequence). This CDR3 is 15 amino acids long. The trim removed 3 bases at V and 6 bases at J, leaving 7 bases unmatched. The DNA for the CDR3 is TGTGCCAGCAGCCACGGACAGGGGTTGGGGGATACGCAGTATTTT. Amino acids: CASSHGQGLGDTQYF.

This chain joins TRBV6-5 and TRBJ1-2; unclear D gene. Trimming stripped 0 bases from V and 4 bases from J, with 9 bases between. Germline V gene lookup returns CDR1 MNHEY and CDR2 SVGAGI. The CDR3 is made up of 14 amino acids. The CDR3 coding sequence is TGTGCCAGCAGTTACTCTAACAGCTTCTATGGCTACACCTTC. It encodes CASSYSNSFYGYTF.

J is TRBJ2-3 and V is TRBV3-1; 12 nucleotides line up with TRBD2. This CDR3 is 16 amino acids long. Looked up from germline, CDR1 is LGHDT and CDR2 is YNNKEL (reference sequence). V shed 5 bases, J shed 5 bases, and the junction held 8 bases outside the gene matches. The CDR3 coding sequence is TGTGCCAGCAGCGTCCGACTAGCGGGAGTCCTAGATACGCAGTATTTT. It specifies CASSVRLAGVLDTQYF.

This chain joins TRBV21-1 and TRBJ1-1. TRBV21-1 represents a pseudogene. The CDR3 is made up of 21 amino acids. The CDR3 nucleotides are TGTGCCAGCAGCAACCATCGGGTTATGGAACCTACCAAACTTCTGAACACTGAAGCTTTCTTT. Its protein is CASSNHRVMEPTKLLNTEAFF.

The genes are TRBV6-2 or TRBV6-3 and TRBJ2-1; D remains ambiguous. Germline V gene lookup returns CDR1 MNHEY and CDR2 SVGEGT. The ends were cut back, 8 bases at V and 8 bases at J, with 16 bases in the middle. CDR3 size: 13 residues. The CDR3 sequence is CASLKGPGYEQFF. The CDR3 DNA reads TGTGCCAGCTTAAAGGGCCCTGGCTATGAGCAGTTCTTC.

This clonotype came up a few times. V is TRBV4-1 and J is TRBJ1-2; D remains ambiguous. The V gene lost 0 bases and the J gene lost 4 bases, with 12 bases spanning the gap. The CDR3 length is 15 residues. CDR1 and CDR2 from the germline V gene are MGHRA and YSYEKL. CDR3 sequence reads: CASSQDGQSTYGYTF. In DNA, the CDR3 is TGCGCCAGCAGCCAAGACGGGCAGTCGACCTATGGCTACACCTTC.

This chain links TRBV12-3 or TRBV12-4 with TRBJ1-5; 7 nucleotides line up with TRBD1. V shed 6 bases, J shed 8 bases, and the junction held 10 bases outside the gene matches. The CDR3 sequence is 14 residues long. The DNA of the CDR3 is TGTGCCAGCAGCGCAGACAGGGACCCTAAGCCCCAGCATTTT. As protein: CASSADRDPKPQHF.

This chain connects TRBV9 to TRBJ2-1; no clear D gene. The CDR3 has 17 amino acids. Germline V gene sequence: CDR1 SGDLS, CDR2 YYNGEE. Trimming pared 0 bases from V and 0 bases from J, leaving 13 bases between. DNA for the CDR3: TGTGCCAGCAGCGTAGCGTCGGCTGTAAGCTCCTACAATGAGCAGTTCTTC. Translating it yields CASSVASAVSSYNEQFF.

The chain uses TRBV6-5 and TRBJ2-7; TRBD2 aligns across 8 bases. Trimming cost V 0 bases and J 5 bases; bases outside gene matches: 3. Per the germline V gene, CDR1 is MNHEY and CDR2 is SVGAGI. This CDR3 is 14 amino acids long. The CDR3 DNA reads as TGTGCCAGCAGTTACTCACTAGCGGTGGACGAGCAGTACTTC. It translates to CASSYSLAVDEQYF.